Sequencing of this T cell receptor beta chain was carried out in a study of blood T cells in healthy people across ages. This clonotype was observed a handful of times. What it binds is not known. The ends were cut back, 7 bases at V and 3 bases at J, with 13 bases in the middle. CDR3 size: 13 residues. Germline V gene lookup returns CDR1 SQVTM and CDR2 ANQGSEA. Notes on the study in general: In older individuals, TCR beta diversity per million T cells was lower, falling roughly linearly with age.

Then a second PCR, running about 7 to 11 cycles, was carried out with a sample-barcoded 5' primer and a J-beta primer mix. A tag from a template-switch adaptor with 12 random nucleotides marked each cDNA molecule. TCRdb independently ran MiXCR on the 5' RACE reads; one entry per CDR3 protein. The sample contains about 1 million distinct CDR3 sequences, under 30% of which appear only once. In addition, the sample was reused for a study of T cells of mothers and their children. That work contributes: Donation involved a few healthy Caucasian mothers and the six children that they had. Among related mother-child pairs, overlap was slightly higher than in unrelated pairs, though not significantly.

The sequenced sample consisted of blood. The sequence derives from a girl aged 2-10 years in good health. The chain has TRBV29-1 and TRBJ2-1; TRBD1 might be the D (6 bases). The CDR3 spells CSALSTGYNEQFF. Here the CDR3 DNA reads TGCAGCGCCCTCTCGACAGGCTACAATGAGCAGTTCTTC.